This is a list of T cell receptor beta chains from one sample in a study of blood T cell repertoires in COVID-19. Assay: immunoSEQ multiplex PCR; the TCRdb copy retains only in-frame clones and omits some. The sample holds 200,000 to 300,000 clones, 85% to 90% seen once. Sequences were obtained from peripheral blood. The origin of the receptors is a woman in her forties with acute or convalescent COVID-19. The CDR3 runs from the conserved cysteine through the conserved F or W. The order of the fields is J gene, clone size, D gene, V gene, CDR3 DNA, CDR3 protein. The D gene is left open where the match is weak. Clone size appears in some rows only: once, few, many, or a class for an expanded clone.

J: TRBJ1-1
size: -
D: TRBD1
V: TRBV6-5
DNA: TGTGCCAGCAGTTACTTAGGGGGCGCCACTGAAGCTTTCTTT
CDR3: CASSYLGGATEAFF

J: TRBJ1-6
size: once
D: -
V: TRBV19
DNA: TGTGCCAGTTCAAGACAGGCGAATTTGATAGATTCACCCCTCCACTTT
CDR3: CASSRQANLIDSPLHF

J: TRBJ2-6
size: -
D: TRBD2
V: TRBV18
DNA: TGTGCCAGCTCAACCTCCCCGGGAGGGGGGGCCAACGTCCTGACTTTC
CDR3: CASSTSPGGGANVLTF

J: TRBJ1-5
size: -
D: -
V: TRBV12-3/TRBV12-4
DNA: TGTGCCAGCAGCCTGGCGGGGCCCCAGCATTTT
CDR3: CASSLAGPQHF

J: TRBJ1-4
size: -
D: -
V: TRBV5-6
DNA: TGTGCCAGCAGCTTTTCTGGCAGGGGTAATGAAAAACTGTTTTTT
CDR3: CASSFSGRGNEKLFF

J: TRBJ1-1
size: -
D: -
V: TRBV12-3/TRBV12-4
DNA: TGTGCCAGCAGAACTAGGGGAGGCACTGAAGCTTTCTTT
CDR3: CASRTRGGTEAFF

J: TRBJ1-4
size: -
D: -
V: TRBV27
DNA: TGTGCCAGCAGTTTCTCCGACAGGCGGAATGAAAAACTGTTTTTT
CDR3: CASSFSDRRNEKLFF

J: TRBJ1-1
size: -
D: -
V: TRBV19
DNA: TGTGCCAGTAGTACCTTCCGGGAAGCTTTCTTT
CDR3: CASSTFREAFF

J: TRBJ1-1
size: once
D: -
V: TRBV9
DNA: TGTGCCAGCTCGACCCGGGGGGAGACGAACACTGAAGCTTTCTTT
CDR3: CASSTRGETNTEAFF

J: TRBJ1-1
size: -
D: -
V: TRBV5-8
DNA: TGTGCCAGCAGCCTTACGGTGGGCGCCTCCTGG
CDR3: CASSLTVGASW

J: TRBJ1-1
size: -
D: -
V: TRBV27
DNA: TGTGCCAGCAGTTTTGGGGGCATAGGCACTGAAGCTTTCTTT
CDR3: CASSFGGIGTEAFF

J: TRBJ1-1
size: -
D: -
V: TRBV14
DNA: TGTGCCAGCAGCCAAGACACGGTGAACACTGAAGCTTTCTTT
CDR3: CASSQDTVNTEAFF

J: TRBJ1-5
size: -
D: -
V: TRBV15
DNA: TGTGCCACCAGAGGCGGCCAGGGGTACAATCAGCCCCAGCATTTT
CDR3: CATRGGQGYNQPQHF

J: TRBJ1-2
size: -
D: -
V: TRBV28
DNA: TGTGCCAGCAGTTTATCGACAGTGAATGGCTACACCTTC
CDR3: CASSLSTVNGYTF